This entry is about one T cell receptor (beta chain). Its cognate antigen is unknown. This entry comes from a study of cytomegalovirus exposure and HLA in healthy donors. The PCR employed 60 Vbeta primers together with 13 Jbeta primers. Assay: immunoSEQ multiplex PCR; the TCRdb copy retains only in-frame clones and omits some. The profile covers 150,000 to 200,000 clones, with almost 80% appearing a single time and around an eighth taken by the ten largest. Whole-study findings and limits: For most subjects, TCR beta sequences were reported to predict HLA-A and HLA-B alleles with accuracy. An analysis that was carried out later associated 15,000 to 20,000 TCR beta sequences with HLA alleles at 0.05 false discovery rate. In a later analysis, productive TCRs from donors in an Asian-associated ancestry cluster reportedly carried fewer N-insertions than the cohort mean. The productive fraction for most TCR beta V segments was about 87% or about 30% in an earlier analysis.

Deletions cut 3 bases from V and 5 bases from J, with 14 bases between. Germline-derived CDR1 and CDR2 are SGDLS and YYNGEE. CDR3 length: 14 amino acids. The gene calls are TRBV9 and TRBJ1-2; maybe TRBD1 (5 bases). The source is a man aged 50-60 years in good health and CMV-seropositive. Sequencing was performed on PBMCs. The CDR3 coding sequence is TGTGCCAGCAGCGCCCGGGGGGGGTGGTATGGCTACACCTTC. Translation: CASSARGGWYGYTF.